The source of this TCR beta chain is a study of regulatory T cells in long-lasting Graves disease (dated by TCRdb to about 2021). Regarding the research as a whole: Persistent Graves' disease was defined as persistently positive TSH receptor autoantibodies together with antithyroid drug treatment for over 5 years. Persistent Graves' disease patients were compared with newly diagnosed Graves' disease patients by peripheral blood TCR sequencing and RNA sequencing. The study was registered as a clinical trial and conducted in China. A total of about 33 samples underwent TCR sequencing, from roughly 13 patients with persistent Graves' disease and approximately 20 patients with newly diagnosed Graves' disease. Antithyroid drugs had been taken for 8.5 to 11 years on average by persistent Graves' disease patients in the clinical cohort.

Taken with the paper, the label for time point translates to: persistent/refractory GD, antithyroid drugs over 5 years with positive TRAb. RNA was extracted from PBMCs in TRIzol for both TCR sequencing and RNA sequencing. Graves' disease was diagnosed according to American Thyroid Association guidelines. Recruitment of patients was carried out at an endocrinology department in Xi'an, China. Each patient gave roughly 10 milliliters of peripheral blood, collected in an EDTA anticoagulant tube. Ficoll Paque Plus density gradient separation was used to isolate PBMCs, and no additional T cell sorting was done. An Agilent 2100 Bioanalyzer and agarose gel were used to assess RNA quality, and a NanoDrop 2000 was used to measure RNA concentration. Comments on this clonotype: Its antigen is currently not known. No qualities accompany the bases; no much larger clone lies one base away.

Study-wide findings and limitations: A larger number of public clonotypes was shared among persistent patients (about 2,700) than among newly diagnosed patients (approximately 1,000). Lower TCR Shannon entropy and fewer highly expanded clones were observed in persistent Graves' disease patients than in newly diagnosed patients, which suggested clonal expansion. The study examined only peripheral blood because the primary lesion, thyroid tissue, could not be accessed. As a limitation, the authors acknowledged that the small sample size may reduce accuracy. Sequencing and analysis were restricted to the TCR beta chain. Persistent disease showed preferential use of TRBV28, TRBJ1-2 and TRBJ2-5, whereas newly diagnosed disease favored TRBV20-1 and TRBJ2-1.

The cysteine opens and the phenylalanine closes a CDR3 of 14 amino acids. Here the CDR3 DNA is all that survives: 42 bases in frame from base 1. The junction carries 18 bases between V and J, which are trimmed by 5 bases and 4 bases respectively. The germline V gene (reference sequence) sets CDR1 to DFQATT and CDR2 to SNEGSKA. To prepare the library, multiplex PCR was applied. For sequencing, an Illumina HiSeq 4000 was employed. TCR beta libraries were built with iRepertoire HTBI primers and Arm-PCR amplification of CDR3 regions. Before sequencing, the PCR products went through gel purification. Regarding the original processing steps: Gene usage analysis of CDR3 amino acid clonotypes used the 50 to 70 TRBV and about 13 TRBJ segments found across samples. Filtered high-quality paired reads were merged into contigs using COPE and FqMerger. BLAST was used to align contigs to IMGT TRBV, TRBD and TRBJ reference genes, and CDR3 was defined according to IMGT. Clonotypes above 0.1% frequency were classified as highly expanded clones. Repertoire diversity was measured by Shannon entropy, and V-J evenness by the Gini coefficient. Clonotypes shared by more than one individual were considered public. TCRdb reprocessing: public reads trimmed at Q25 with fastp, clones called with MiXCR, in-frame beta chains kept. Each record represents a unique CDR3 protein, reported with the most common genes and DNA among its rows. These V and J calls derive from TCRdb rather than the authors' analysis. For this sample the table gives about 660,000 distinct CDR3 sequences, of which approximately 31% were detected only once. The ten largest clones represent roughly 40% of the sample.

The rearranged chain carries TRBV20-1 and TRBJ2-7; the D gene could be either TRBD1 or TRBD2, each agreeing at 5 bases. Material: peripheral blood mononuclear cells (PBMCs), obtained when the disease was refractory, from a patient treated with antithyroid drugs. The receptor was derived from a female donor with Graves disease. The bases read TGCAGTGCTCCACTACCGGGACCTCGTTACGAGCAGTACTTC. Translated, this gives CSAPLPGPRYEQYF.